Following are 27 T cell receptor beta chains from one sample sequenced in a study of early T cells in non-severe SARS-CoV-2 infection (dated by TCRdb to about 2021). Library construction relied on 5' RACE. Instrument used: NextSeq 500. The public reads were reanalyzed by TCRdb: fastp trimming at Q25, MiXCR alignment, in-frame beta chains only. Rows with a matching CDR3 protein are joined into one entry that keeps the most common DNA and genes. In this sample the table shows around 100,000 distinct CDR3 sequences, 13% of which occur a single time. Jointly, the top ten make up about 5.7% of the sample. Sample: whole blood. The receptors here all came from an adult who was a healthcare worker with PCR-confirmed SARS-CoV-2 infection or an uninfected control (not recorded which).

Ten or more counts support this clonotype. This sequence joins TRBV3-1 and TRBJ2-1; the match to TRBD2 covers 7 bases. This CDR3 contains 16 residues. Germline V lookup: CDR1 LGHDT, CDR2 YNNKEL (reference sequence). J lost 0 bases, V lost 6 bases, and 8 bases had no gene match. CDR3 sequence: CASRVSGASSYNEQFF. As DNA, the CDR3 is TGTGCCAGCAGAGTAAGCGGGGCTAGCTCCTACAATGAGCAGTTCTTC.

The chain recombines TRBV7-2 with TRBJ2-5; D gene uncertain. Germline-derived CDR1 and CDR2 are SGHTA and FQGNSA. V lost 5 bases to trimming and J lost 1 base, with 8 bases between them. This CDR3 is built from 13 residues. The CDR3 loop reads CASSVGPQETQYF. In nucleotides, the CDR3 is TGTGCCAGCAGCGTAGGGCCCCAAGAGACCCAGTACTTC.

The chain has TRBV29-1 and TRBJ2-5; possible D gene TRBD1, 6 bases. The germline gives CDR1 SQVTM, CDR2 ANQGSEA. Trimming pared 4 bases from V and 3 bases from J, leaving 9 bases between. The CDR3 totals 12 residues. CDR3 region: CSVARTEETQYF. CDR3 DNA: TGCAGCGTTGCCCGGACAGAAGAGACCCAGTACTTC.

Ten or more counts support this clonotype. CDR3 nucleotides: TGTGCCAGCAGTTACTCGACTAACTCCTACGAGCAGTACTTC. Translated: CASSYSTNSYEQYF. The gene calls are TRBV6-2 or TRBV6-3 and TRBJ2-7, with D perhaps TRBD2 (5 bases). The CDR3 length is 14 residues. V dropped 0 bases and J dropped 0 bases, with 6 bases sitting between them. CDR1 is MNHEY and CDR2 is SVGEGT in the germline V gene.

In this sample, this clonotype turned up many times. The chain is built from TRBV20-1 and TRBJ2-7; the D call may be TRBD1 or TRBD2 (5 bases each). V was clipped by 0 bases and J by 2 bases, with 14 bases between them. From germline, CDR1 is DFQATT and CDR2 SNEGSKA (reference sequence). The CDR3 spans 15 residues. The CDR3 loop reads CSARDGGLSAYEQYF. CDR3 nucleotides: TGCAGTGCTAGAGATGGGGGTCTGTCGGCCTACGAGCAGTACTTC.

J is TRBJ1-2 and V is TRBV5-4; D gene uncertain. V was shortened by 3 bases and J by 4 bases, with 19 bases between the two germline ends. CDR3 length: 16 residues. Germline V gene data show CDR1 as SGHNT and CDR2 as YYREEE (reference sequence). This CDR3 is CASSSREGSIIYGYTF. CDR3 DNA sequence: TGTGCCAGCAGCTCCAGAGAGGGTTCGATTATCTATGGCTACACCTTC.

Only a few counts were recorded for this clonotype. The CDR3 sequence: CASSSDRIKGTQYF. Here the CDR3 DNA reads TGTGCCAGCAGTTCCGACCGAATCAAAGGGACGCAGTATTTT. The V gene is TRBV6-6, the J gene TRBJ2-3; the D is unclear. Germline CDR1 reads MNHNY; CDR2 reads SVGAGI (reference sequence). The CDR3 covers 14 residues. V dropped 4 bases and J dropped 9 bases, with 17 bases sitting between them.

The V call is TRBV29-1, the J call TRBJ1-1, with 9 bases matching TRBD1. Trimming removed 6 bases from V and 6 bases from J; junction bases left unmatched: 11. This CDR3 has 14 amino acids. CDR1 and CDR2 (germline): SQVTM, ANQGSEA. The CDR3 protein is CSVNGGTGLPEAFF. The CDR3 region has the DNA TGCAGCGTAAATGGTGGGACAGGGCTTCCTGAAGCTTTCTTT.

The J gene is TRBJ2-3, the V gene TRBV6-2 or TRBV6-3; TRBD1 agrees at 7 bases. V was clipped by 2 bases and J by 3 bases; unmatched bases: 2. This CDR3 region has 14 residues. CDR1 and CDR2 from the germline V gene are MNHEY and SVGEGT. For the CDR3, the DNA is TGTGCCAGCAGTTACAGGGGGCAAACAGATACGCAGTATTTT. It translates to CASSYRGQTDTQYF.

This CDR3 is CSASGLAGPYNEQFF. The CDR3 DNA is TGCAGTGCTAGTGGCCTAGCGGGCCCCTACAATGAGCAGTTCTTC. The chain is built from TRBV20-1 and TRBJ2-1, with TRBD2 identical over 8 bases. The CDR3 is 15 amino acids. Per the germline V gene, CDR1 is DFQATT and CDR2 is SNEGSKA (reference sequence). The V gene end was trimmed by 3 bases and the J gene end by 2 bases; junction bases not matched to a gene: 6.

This clonotype has just a few counts. This sequence joins TRBV30 and TRBJ2-1; TRBD2 might be the D (6 bases). Germline-derived CDR1 and CDR2 are GTSNPN and SVGIG (reference sequence). Deletions cut 5 bases from V and 0 bases from J, with 17 bases between. This CDR3 spans 16 amino acids. CDR3: CAWRSEEGSSYNEQFF. The CDR3 DNA follows: TGTGCCTGGCGTTCGGAGGAGGGAAGCTCCTACAATGAGCAGTTCTTC. The variable domain in full, completed from reference TRBV30 and TRBJ2-1, reads SQTIHQWPATLVQPVGSPLSLECTVEGTSNPNLYWYRQAAGRGLQLLFYSVGIGQISSEVPQNLSASRPQDRQFILSSKKLLLSDSGFYLCAWRSEEGSSYNEQFFGPGTRLTVL.

This clonotype was counted only a few times. This chain uses TRBV7-8 with TRBJ2-7; no clear D gene. Germline V gene sequence: CDR1 SGHVS, CDR2 FQNEAQ. The CDR3 consists of 12 residues. Trimming removed 4 bases at V and 5 bases at J, with 9 bases between. The CDR3 DNA reads TGTGCCAGCAGCTCCCAAATTAACGAGCAGTACTTC. Its protein product is CASSSQINEQYF.

This clonotype came up a few times. The CDR3 loop reads CASSLANNYGYTF. CDR3 coding DNA: TGTGCCAGCAGCTTAGCCAATAACTATGGCTACACCTTC. V gene TRBV11-2 combines with J gene TRBJ1-2; D is undetermined. With 1 base removed from V and 1 base from J, the gap between germline ends came to 4 bases. Germline CDR1 reads SGHAT; CDR2 reads FQNNGV. This CDR3 spans 13 amino acids.

This clonotype was seen only a few times. J is TRBJ2-1 and V is TRBV7-9; no clear D gene. The CDR3 runs 13 residues. V lost 2 bases, J lost 6 bases, and 8 bases lay in between. Germline lookup yields CDR1 SEHNR and CDR2 FQNEAQ (reference sequence). The CDR3 loop reads CASSLPQVNEQFF. The DNA of the CDR3 is TGTGCCAGCAGCTTACCCCAAGTCAATGAGCAGTTCTTC.

This clonotype has a handful of counts. The chain uses TRBV20-1 and TRBJ2-3, with 11 bases lining up with TRBD2. Germline loops: CDR1 DFQATT, CDR2 SNEGSKA (reference sequence). The CDR3 is made up of 13 amino acids. V lost 5 bases and J lost 4; bases outside the gene matches: 2. Here the CDR3 reads CSAFSGRADTQYF. The CDR3 bases are TGCAGTGCTTTTAGCGGGAGGGCAGATACGCAGTATTTT.

This clonotype was observed a handful of times. The rearrangement joins TRBV24-1 to TRBJ2-1; D is tentatively TRBD1 or TRBD2 (5 bases each). Looked up from germline, CDR1 is KGHDR and CDR2 is SFDVKD. V was pared by 0 bases and J by 5 bases, with 16 bases between. The CDR3 covers 17 residues. The CDR3 region has the DNA TGTGCCACCAGTGATTTGTTTGGGGGAGTAGACGACAATGAGCAGTTCTTC. Translating gives CATSDLFGGVDDNEQFF.

This clonotype appeared a single time. A much larger clone differs from this one at a single base, so this may be a read error. The chain uses TRBV4-3 and TRBJ2-1; D uncertain. This CDR3 is 12 amino acids long. CDR1 and CDR2 (germline): LGHNA, YSLEER. The V gene lost 4 bases and the J gene lost 8 bases, with 9 bases spanning the gap. The CDR3 region is CASSRVTHEQFF. The CDR3 nucleotides are TGCGCCAGCAGCCGAGTGACCCATGAGCAGTTCTTC.

V gene TRBV4-3 combines with J gene TRBJ2-1; 10 positions match TRBD2. Germline lookup yields CDR1 LGHNA and CDR2 YSLEER. The CDR3 is made up of 14 amino acids. V gave up 1 base and J gave up 8 bases; unmatched junction bases: 2. CDR3 sequence reads: CASSQVLAGDEQFF. Here the CDR3 DNA reads TGCGCCAGCAGCCAAGTGCTAGCGGGAGATGAGCAGTTCTTC.

This clonotype has just a few counts. This sequence joins TRBV6-2 or TRBV6-3 and TRBJ2-7; a weak D match, TRBD1 (5 bases). V shed 6 bases and J shed 3 bases, with 18 bases lying between them. Germline CDR1 MNHEY, CDR2 SVGEGT. The length of the CDR3 is 15 residues. In DNA, the CDR3 is TGTGCCAGCAGACACCCATTCAGGGATTTCTACGAGCAGTACTTC. It translates to CASRHPFRDFYEQYF.

This clonotype showed up many times. J is TRBJ2-7 and V is TRBV27; 7 bases align to TRBD1. J gave up 2 bases and V 5 bases, and 6 bases lay outside the gene matches. Germline CDR1 reads MNHEY; CDR2 reads SMNVEV (reference sequence). The CDR3 runs to 14 residues. This CDR3 is CASSPSGQTYEQYF. The DNA for the CDR3 is TGTGCCAGCAGTCCCTCGGGACAGACCTACGAGCAGTACTTC.

In this sample, this clonotype turned up many times. The genes are TRBV7-9 and TRBJ2-2; 9 nucleotides align to TRBD1. Germline V gives CDR1 SEHNR, CDR2 FQNEAQ (reference sequence). The CDR3 is made up of 20 amino acids. V lost 4 bases to trimming and J lost 0 bases; unmatched junction nucleotides: 15. The CDR3 spells CASSSRSVTGGDSNTGELFF. The CDR3 nucleotides read TGTGCCAGCAGCTCTCGGTCAGTGACAGGGGGGGACTCGAACACCGGGGAGCTGTTTTTT.

This clonotype was recorded many times. This chain links TRBV12-3 or TRBV12-4 with TRBJ2-7; TRBD1 aligns across 8 bases. Trimming cost V 6 bases and J 2 bases; bases outside gene matches: 6. The CDR3 loop spans 14 amino acids. In nucleotides, the CDR3 is TGTGCCAGCAGCTACGGGACAGGAGCCTACGAGCAGTACTTC. It codes for CASSYGTGAYEQYF.

The chain joins TRBV4-3 to TRBJ2-1, with a possible D match to TRBD1 (5 bases). The CDR3 has 18 amino acids. Trimming took off 0 bases at V and 8 bases at J, with 23 bases between the two ends. Germline V gives CDR1 LGHNA, CDR2 YSLEER. For the CDR3, the DNA is TGCGCCAGCAGCCAAGATAAGTCTACCACTCTAGGGGCTGATGAGCAGTTCTTC. It specifies CASSQDKSTTLGADEQFF.

This clonotype has a handful of counts. The rearrangement joins TRBV18 to TRBJ2-5, with a tentative D call TRBD2 (6 bases). There are 17 residues in the CDR3. The V gene's germline CDR1 is KGHSH and CDR2 LQKENI. Trimming removed 5 bases from V and 4 bases from J, with 23 bases in between. The CDR3 here is CASSSPVEEGSGETQYF. CDR3 DNA sequence: TGTGCCAGCTCATCGCCGGTAGAGGAGGGGTCGGGAGAGACCCAGTACTTC. Full variable domain (remainder filled in from reference TRBV18 and TRBJ2-5): NAGVMQNPRHLVRRRGQEARLRCSPMKGHSHVYWYRQLPEEGLKFMVYLQKENIIDESGMPKERFSAEFPKEGPSILRIQQVVRGDSAAYFCASSSPVEEGSGETQYFGPGTRLLVL.

This clonotype was seen at least ten times. This rearrangement joins TRBV24-1 to TRBJ1-5; a weak D match, TRBD1 (6 bases). This CDR3 is built from 12 residues. Germline lookup yields CDR1 KGHDR and CDR2 SFDVKD. V gave up 9 bases and J gave up 10 bases, with 15 bases separating them. The DNA of the CDR3 is TGTGCCACCGAGGACAGTTTTCAACCCCAGCATTTT. It is translated as CATEDSFQPQHF.

This clonotype has a handful of counts. V gene TRBV4-1 combines with J gene TRBJ2-5; possibly TRBD1 for D (6 bases). Germline V gene data show CDR1 as MGHRA and CDR2 as YSYEKL. The CDR3 has 15 amino acids. V was cut by 4 bases and J by 5 bases, with 17 bases left in between. The CDR3 reads CASSPFGTSQETQYF. DNA of the CDR3: TGCGCCAGCAGCCCTTTCGGGACATCCCAGGAGACCCAGTACTTC.

The chain couples TRBV7-8 to TRBJ2-7, with D maybe TRBD1 (5 bases). Trimming took 5 bases from V and 7 from J, leaving 15 bases between them. CDR3 size: 13 residues. CDR1 is SGHVS and CDR2 is FQNEAQ in the germline V gene. The DNA of the CDR3 is TGTGCCAGCAGCCGTAGACAGCCTGGGGAGCAGTACTTC. Residues: CASSRRQPGEQYF. The whole variable domain, filled in from reference TRBV7-8 and TRBJ2-7, reads GAGVSQSPRYKVAKRGQDVALRCDPISGHVSLFWYQQALGQGPEFLTYFQNEAQLDKSGLPSDRFFAERPEGSVSTLKIQRTQQEDSAVYLCASSRRQPGEQYFGPGTRLTVT.